This TCR beta chain was recovered during a study of OX40 agonist ivuxolimab in advanced cancers. The wider study: Anti-PD-1, anti-PD-L1 or anti-CTLA-4 therapy given earlier was allowed, and roughly 40% had some.

Regarding this clone: Its antigen remains unidentified.

The study, taken as a whole, reports: At 0.1 to 3.0 mg/kg and by week 6, clonal expansion occurred in CD4+ and CD8+ blood T cells.

Assay used: immunoSEQ multiplex PCR; TCRdb lists only in-frame clones, some missing. The data contain some 25,000 clones, more than 60% of them seen just once; the ten biggest clones take up 25% to 35%. This CDR3 contains 15 residues. Germline CDR1 and CDR2: SEHNR and FQNEAQ (reference sequence). With V trimmed by 2 bases and J by 8 bases, 9 bases remained unmatched. The chain carries TRBV7-9 and TRBJ2-4, with 7 bases aligning to TRBD1. The starting material was CD4+ or CD8+ T cells sorted from blood, obtained in a trial of the OX40 agonist ivuxolimab. This TCR came from an adult with an advanced solid tumor such as melanoma, head and neck, liver or kidney cancer. In DNA form, the CDR3 reads TGTGCCAGCAGCTTACTTCCAGGGGGTGGAGACATTCAGTACTTC. As protein: CASSLLPGGGDIQYF.